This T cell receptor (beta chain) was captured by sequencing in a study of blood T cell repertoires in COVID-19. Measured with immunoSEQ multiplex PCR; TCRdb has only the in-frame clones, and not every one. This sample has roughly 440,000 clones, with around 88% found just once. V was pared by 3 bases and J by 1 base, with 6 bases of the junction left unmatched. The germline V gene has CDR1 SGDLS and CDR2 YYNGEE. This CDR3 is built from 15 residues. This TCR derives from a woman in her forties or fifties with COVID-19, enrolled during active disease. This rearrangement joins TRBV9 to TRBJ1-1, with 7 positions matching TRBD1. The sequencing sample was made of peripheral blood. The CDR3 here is CASSAGRQGNTEAFF. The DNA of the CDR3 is TGTGCCAGCAGCGCGGGAAGACAGGGGAACACTGAAGCTTTCTTT.